This note documents a single TCR beta chain sequence. What it binds is unknown. Generated by immunoSEQ multiplex PCR, the TCRdb table keeps only in-frame clones and is missing some. The top ten clones hold over 3% of a sample with 40,000 to 50,000 clones, under 90% of them seen once. Stated time point: pretreatment peripheral blood. There were between 1 and 8 samples from each patient, taken pretreatment and on-treatment. The V gene's germline CDR1 is SNHLY and CDR2 FYNNEI. This CDR3 region has 15 residues. Trimming cost V 6 bases and J 0 bases, with 13 bases left between them. The sample is drawn from a study of PD-L1 blockade in urothelial cancer. About the research overall: Blood gave a median about 140,000 T cells.

General study results and limits: Tumor-linked clones in blood grew more by 3 weeks in durable-benefit patients.

This chain links TRBV2 with TRBJ2-3; possibly TRBD2 for D (5 bases). The sequenced sample was PBMCs, obtained around atezolizumab (anti-PD-L1) treatment. This TCR derives from a man in his 70s with urothelial cancer. The CDR3 nucleotides are TGTGCCAGCAGGTCAAGGAGGCTTAGCACAGATACGCAGTATTTT. This encodes CASRSRRLSTDTQYF.